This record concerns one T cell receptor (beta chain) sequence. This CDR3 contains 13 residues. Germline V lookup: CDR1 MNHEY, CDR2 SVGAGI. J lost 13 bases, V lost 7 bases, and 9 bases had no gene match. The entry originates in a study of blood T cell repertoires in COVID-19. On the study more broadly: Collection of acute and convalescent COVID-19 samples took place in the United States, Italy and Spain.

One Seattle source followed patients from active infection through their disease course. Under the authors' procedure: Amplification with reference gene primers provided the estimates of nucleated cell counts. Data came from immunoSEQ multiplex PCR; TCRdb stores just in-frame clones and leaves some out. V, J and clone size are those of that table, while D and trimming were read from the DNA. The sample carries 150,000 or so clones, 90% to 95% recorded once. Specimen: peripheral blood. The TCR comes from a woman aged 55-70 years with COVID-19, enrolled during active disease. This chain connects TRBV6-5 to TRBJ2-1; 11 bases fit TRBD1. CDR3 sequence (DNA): TGTGCCAGCAATATTCGGGACAGGGGGACTCAGTTCTTC. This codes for CASNIRDRGTQFF.